The 29 T cell receptor beta chains reported below all come from one sample, sequenced in a study of CD8 T cells in Susac syndrome. RNA totalling roughly 0.45 to 1 ug underwent reverse transcription with random hexamers. Each CDR3 protein is one row after TCRdb ran MiXCR on the immunoSEQ multiplex PCR reads. The table has 150,000 or so distinct CDR3 sequences, around 95% seen once. Source material: CD4+ T cells from PBMCs. The source is a human donor in good health.

The gene calls are TRBV5-4 and TRBJ2-1; 7 nucleotides align to TRBD1. The trim removed 0 bases at V and 7 bases at J, leaving 4 bases unmatched. CDR1 SGHNT and CDR2 YYREEE come from the germline V gene (reference sequence). This CDR3 spans 14 amino acids. CDR3 sequence reads: CASSLGQGQNEQFF. The CDR3 nucleotides are TGTGCCAGCAGCTTGGGACAGGGCCAAAATGAGCAGTTCTTC.

The chain recombines TRBV5-1 with TRBJ1-2, with 7 bases that match TRBD1. Germline CDR1 and CDR2: SGHRS and YFSETQ. The CDR3 loop spans 12 amino acids. Trimming took 2 bases from V and 6 from J; bases not matched to a gene: 1. CDR3 region: CASSFDRDGYTF. In nucleotides, the CDR3 is TGCGCCAGCAGCTTTGACAGGGATGGCTACACCTTC.

The rearrangement joins TRBV5-8 to TRBJ1-1, with 8 bases identical to TRBD1. Trimming cost V 3 bases and J 3 bases; bases outside gene matches: 7. CDR3 length equals 15 residues. Germline V gives CDR1 SGHTS, CDR2 YDEGEE. The chain's CDR3 is CASSSRTGKYTEAFF. CDR3 nucleotide sequence: TGTGCCAGCAGCTCGAGGACAGGGAAGTACACTGAAGCTTTCTTT.

Only one count was recorded for this clonotype. V and J are TRBV3-1 and TRBJ2-7; 10 nucleotides align to TRBD2. CDR1 is LGHDT and CDR2 is YNNKEL in the germline V gene (reference sequence). The CDR3 has 15 residues. The V and J ends lost 3 bases and 4 bases, in that order; junction bases with no gene match: 6. CDR3 sequence (DNA): TGTGCCAGCAGCCATCAGCGGGGGGGCCGGTACGAGCAGTACTTC. It specifies CASSHQRGGRYEQYF.

The DNA of the CDR3 is TGTGCCACCAGCAGAACAACACGGGGTAGCGTTATGAAGACCCAGTACTTC. As protein: CATSRTTRGSVMKTQYF. The chain is built from TRBV15 and TRBJ2-5, with D perhaps TRBD2 (5 bases). The CDR3 is 17 amino acids. V was trimmed by 2 bases and J by 6 bases, leaving 22 bases between them. CDR1 is LNHNV, CDR2 YYDKDF, per germline (reference sequence).

This chain joins TRBV18 and TRBJ2-5; D perhaps matches TRBD1 (6 bases). CDR1 KGHSH and CDR2 LQKENI come from the germline V gene. V was trimmed by 3 bases and J by 5 bases, leaving 10 bases between them. This CDR3 has 13 residues. The CDR3 loop is CASSPGAKETQYF. The CDR3 DNA reads TGTGCCAGCTCACCGGGGGCGAAGGAGACCCAGTACTTC. Variable domain in full (rest from reference TRBV18 and TRBJ2-5): NAGVMQNPRHLVRRRGQEARLRCSPMKGHSHVYWYRQLPEEGLKFMVYLQKENIIDESGMPKERFSAEFPKEGPSILRIQQVVRGDSAAYFCASSPGAKETQYFGPGTRLLVL.

The chain has TRBV7-8 and TRBJ2-7; TRBD2 matches 12 bases. From germline, CDR1 is SGHVS and CDR2 FQNEAQ. This CDR3 comprises 15 residues. Trimming took 4 bases from V and 4 from J; bases not matched to a gene: 5. CDR3 in amino acids: CASSSRTSGVYEQYF. CDR3 nucleotides: TGTGCCAGCAGCTCCCGGACTAGCGGGGTGTACGAGCAGTACTTC.

The J gene is TRBJ2-6, the V gene TRBV20-1, with D maybe TRBD1 (6 bases). CDR1 is DFQATT and CDR2 is SNEGSKA in the germline V gene (reference sequence). There are 13 residues in the CDR3. V lost 6 bases to trimming and J lost 13 bases, with 19 bases between them. The CDR3 coding sequence is TGCAGTGCATCCGACAGGAGAAAAGAGGTCCTGACTTTC. Encoded protein: CSASDRRKEVLTF.

This chain links TRBV18 with TRBJ2-3; D is unclear. CDR3 length: 13 residues. Germline V CDR1 and CDR2: KGHSH, LQKENI. Trimming shortened V by 5 bases and J by 0 bases, and 6 bases separated the two germline ends. The CDR3 DNA sequence: TGTGCCAGCTCAGCCCCTAGCACAGATACGCAGTATTTT. Protein product: CASSAPSTDTQYF.

This clonotype was counted between two and nine times. The genes are TRBV5-1 and TRBJ2-5, with 9 bases matching TRBD1. The CDR3 sequence is 15 residues long. Germline V gene lookup returns CDR1 SGHRS and CDR2 YFSETQ. The trim removed 4 bases at V and 2 bases at J, leaving 6 bases unmatched. Here the CDR3 reads CASSPGTGTQETQYF. CDR3 nucleotides: TGCGCCAGCAGCCCTGGGACAGGGACACAAGAGACCCAGTACTTC.

The rearrangement uses TRBV11-2 and TRBJ2-1; the match to TRBD1 covers 9 bases. This CDR3 spans 15 amino acids. Germline CDR1 is SGHAT and CDR2 is FQNNGV. Unmatched junction bases numbered 8, after V lost 3 bases and J lost 8 bases. In DNA form, the CDR3 reads TGTGCCAGCAGCTTTCTCGGGACAGGGTTCGATGAGCAGTTCTTC. Amino acids: CASSFLGTGFDEQFF.

This clonotype was seen only once. J is TRBJ2-2 and V is TRBV2; D is uncertain. The CDR3 has 13 amino acids. V was cut by 7 bases and J by 2 bases, with 8 bases left in between. Germline loops: CDR1 SNHLY, CDR2 FYNNEI. The CDR3 is CASTVSNTGELFF. DNA for the CDR3: TGTGCCAGCACAGTCAGTAACACCGGGGAGCTGTTTTTT.

This chain links TRBV7-2 with TRBJ2-3; possibly TRBD1 for D (6 bases). V was shortened by 1 base and J by 5 bases, with 13 bases between the two germline ends. CDR1 is SGHTA and CDR2 is FQGNSA in the germline V gene. CDR3 length equals 15 residues. The CDR3 here is CASSLEGVVGDTQYF. In DNA, the CDR3 is TGTGCCAGCAGCTTAGAGGGGGTAGTCGGAGATACGCAGTATTTT. Using reference TRBV7-2 and TRBJ2-3 for the parts outside the CDR3, the full variable domain is GAGVSQSPSNKVTEKGKDVELRCDPISGHTALYWYRQSLGQGLEFLIYFQGNSAPDKSGLPSDRFSAERTGGSVSTLTIQRTQQEDSAVYLCASSLEGVVGDTQYFGPGTRLTVL.

The genes are TRBV3-1 and TRBJ2-7, with TRBD2 identical over 10 bases. V lost 2 bases to trimming and J lost 7 bases; unmatched junction nucleotides: 5. The germline V gene has CDR1 LGHDT and CDR2 YNNKEL (reference sequence). The CDR3 runs to 14 residues. The CDR3 DNA reads TGTGCCAGCAGCCAATCGGCTAGCGGGGGTGAGCAGTACTTC. As protein: CASSQSASGGEQYF.

The V call is TRBV5-1, the J call TRBJ2-1; TRBD1 agrees at 7 bases. Germline V gene lookup returns CDR1 SGHRS and CDR2 YFSETQ. CDR3 length: 15 amino acids. V dropped 5 bases and J dropped 0; count of bases not matched to a gene: 5. The CDR3 protein is CASRAGTASYNEQFF. CDR3 nucleotide sequence: TGCGCCAGCAGGGCCGGGACAGCCTCCTACAATGAGCAGTTCTTC.

The V and J genes are TRBV20-1 and TRBJ1-1; 8 bases align to TRBD1. CDR3 length: 14 residues. CDR1 is DFQATT, CDR2 SNEGSKA, per germline (reference sequence). This CDR3 is CSGDRGLPNTEAFF. CDR3 coding DNA: TGCAGCGGAGACAGGGGACTCCCGAACACTGAAGCTTTCTTT.

The genes are TRBV2 and TRBJ1-1; D not resolved. The CDR3 runs 14 residues. V dropped 3 bases and J dropped 4 bases, with 12 bases sitting between them. In germline, CDR1 is SNHLY, CDR2 FYNNEI. The CDR3 loop is CASSDSAWGTEAFF. CDR3 DNA: TGTGCCAGCAGTGATTCAGCTTGGGGCACTGAAGCTTTCTTT.

CDR3 region: CSARGAGYQPQHF. The CDR3 nucleotides are TGCAGTGCTAGAGGGGCCGGGTATCAGCCCCAGCATTTT. The chain has TRBV20-1 and TRBJ1-5, with D unclear. Germline V gene sequence: CDR1 DFQATT, CDR2 SNEGSKA (reference sequence). The CDR3 runs to 13 residues. V was shortened by 1 base and J by 5 bases, with 9 bases between the two germline ends.

This chain uses TRBV7-2 with TRBJ2-1; no clear D. CDR1 and CDR2 (germline): SGHTA, FQGNSA. The V end lost 5 bases, the J end lost 4 bases, and 9 bases lay between the germline ends. The CDR3 runs 13 residues. The CDR3 is CASSPKQYNEQFF. The CDR3 coding sequence is TGTGCCAGCAGCCCAAAACAGTACAATGAGCAGTTCTTC.

The V and J genes are TRBV5-1 and TRBJ2-3; D unclear. The CDR3 extends over 15 amino acids. CDR1 is SGHRS and CDR2 is YFSETQ in the germline V gene. Trimming removed 4 bases at V and 2 bases at J, with 14 bases between. In DNA, the CDR3 is TGCGCCAGCAGCCCTGGGTCATACCCCACAGATACGCAGTATTTT. The encoded protein is CASSPGSYPTDTQYF.

The chain carries TRBV29-1 and TRBJ1-2, with a tentative D call TRBD1 (6 bases). CDR3 length: 12 amino acids. From germline, CDR1 is SQVTM and CDR2 ANQGSEA. The ends were cut back, 4 bases at V and 4 bases at J, with 10 bases in the middle. CDR3 in DNA: TGCAGCGTTGGGAACAGGGCCTATGGCTACACCTTC. Encoded protein: CSVGNRAYGYTF.

V is TRBV5-6 and J is TRBJ1-2, with D possibly being TRBD1 (6 bases). The V and J ends lost 4 bases and 8 bases respectively, with 12 bases between them. CDR3 length: 12 residues. CDR1 is SGHDT, CDR2 YYEEEE, per germline. As DNA, the CDR3 is TGTGCCAGCAGCCCCGGGACAATCGGCTACACCTTC. Translation gives CASSPGTIGYTF. The full variable domain, its missing parts supplied by reference TRBV5-6 and TRBJ1-2, is DAGVTQSPTHLIKTRGQQVTLRCSPKSGHDTVSWYQQALGQGPQFIFQYYEEEERQRGNFPDRFSGHQFPNYSSELNVNALLLGDSALYLCASSPGTIGYTFGSGTRLTVV.

This sequence joins TRBV29-1 and TRBJ1-3; D call uncertain. The CDR3 totals 14 residues. Germline values: CDR1 SQVTM, CDR2 ANQGSEA. Trimming pared 4 bases from V and 0 bases from J, leaving 10 bases between. For the CDR3, the DNA is TGCAGCGTTGTAGGGCAGAGCTCTGGAAACACCATATATTTT. Translating gives CSVVGQSSGNTIYF.

To note about this clonotype: An end of the junction does not agree with germline; a read error may underlie this. The chain links TRBV29-1 to TRBJ1-1; a weak D match, TRBD1 (6 bases). CDR1 SQVTM and CDR2 ANQGSEA come from the germline V gene. CDR3 length: 15 residues. CDR3 in DNA: TGCAGCGCTGCCCGGCTTCTACAAGAACAGGGTAAAAGGATCTTT. Its protein product is CSAARLLQEQGKRIF. The variable domain in full, with the rest retrieved from reference TRBV29-1 and TRBJ1-1, is SAVISQKPSRDICQRGTSLTIQCQVDSQVTMMFWYRQQPGQSLTLIATANQGSEATYESGFVIDKFPISRPNLTFSTLTVSNMSPEDSSIYLCSAARLLQEQGKRIFGQGTRLTVV.

The V gene is TRBV7-9, the J gene TRBJ1-1; D is ambiguous. The CDR3 length is 15 residues. CDR1 and CDR2 from the germline V gene are SEHNR and FQNEAQ (reference sequence). V shed 1 base and J shed 3 bases, with 12 bases lying between them. The CDR3 reads CASSLGLGSYTEAFF. CDR3 sequence (DNA): TGTGCCAGCAGCTTAGGTCTGGGGTCCTACACTGAAGCTTTCTTT. Drawing the rest from reference TRBV7-9 and TRBJ1-1, the complete variable domain is DTGVSQNPRHKITKRGQNVTFRCDPISEHNRLYWYRQTLGQGPEFLTYFQNEAQLEKSRLLSDRFSAERPKGSFSTLEIQRTEQGDSAMYLCASSLGLGSYTEAFFGQGTRLTVV.

This chain uses TRBV5-1 with TRBJ2-3; a possible D gene is TRBD2 (6 bases). The germline CDR1 and CDR2 sequences are SGHRS and YFSETQ. Trimming cost V 2 bases and J 8 bases, with 12 bases left between them. The CDR3 covers 13 residues. As DNA, the CDR3 is TGCGCCAGCAGCTTAGCGGGCCGGAGTACGCAGTATTTT. Protein product: CASSLAGRSTQYF.

This rearrangement joins TRBV5-1 to TRBJ2-1; TRBD2 aligns across 11 bases. Germline V gene lookup returns CDR1 SGHRS and CDR2 YFSETQ. The CDR3 is 15 residues long. Trimming at V came to 0 bases and at J to 8 bases, leaving 4 bases not matched to a gene. In DNA form, the CDR3 reads TGCGCCAGCAGCTTGGTTAGCGGGGGGGCGGATGAGCAGTTCTTC. Amino acid sequence: CASSLVSGGADEQFF.

This rearrangement joins TRBV9 to TRBJ2-3, with D unclear. Germline-derived CDR1 and CDR2 are SGDLS and YYNGEE. V lost 0 bases, J lost 1 base, and 6 bases lay in between. The CDR3 has 14 amino acids. The CDR3 region has the DNA TGTGCCAGCAGCGTAGCTCGCGGCACAGATACGCAGTATTTT. Encoded protein: CASSVARGTDTQYF.

This clonotype came up once. J is TRBJ2-3 and V is TRBV20-1; tentatively, D is TRBD1 (5 bases). Germline V CDR1 and CDR2: DFQATT, SNEGSKA (reference sequence). V was trimmed by 3 bases and J by 3 bases, leaving 13 bases between them. This CDR3 has 14 residues. CDR3 in amino acids: CSASRPDKTDTQYF. The CDR3 coding sequence is TGCAGTGCTAGTCGCCCGGACAAGACAGATACGCAGTATTTT.